The rows below give T cell receptor beta chains drawn from one sample of a study of PD-1 blockade in mismatch repair-deficient tumors. Profiling relied on immunoSEQ multiplex PCR, and the TCRdb table lists in-frame clones only, not all of them. The sample carries some 50,000 clones, 77% recorded once. The source material was PBMCs, sampled before pembrolizumab treatment. Source of these receptors: an adult with mismatch repair-deficient cancer. CDR3s include the opening cysteine and the closing phenylalanine or tryptophan. A D gene is named only where the DNA matches it firmly. Only part of the rows carry a size: once, few, many, or a class if the clone is expanded.

>TRBJ1-3|once|-|TRBV29-1
CSVVGDRSSGNTIYF
TGCAGCGTTGTTGGGGACCGGAGCTCTGGAAACACCATATATTTT
>TRBJ1-5|-|TRBD1|TRBV19
CASSIWTGDQPQHF
TGTGCCAGTAGTATATGGACAGGGGATCAGCCCCAGCATTTT
>TRBJ2-1|-|TRBD2|TRBV5-1
CASSPGTSSNNEQFF
TGCGCCAGCAGCCCTGGGACTAGCAGTAACAATGAGCAGTTCTTC
>TRBJ1-4|-|-|TRBV27
CASKDSATNEKLFF
TGTGCCAGCAAGGACAGTGCAACTAATGAAAAACTGTTTTTT
>TRBJ2-1|-|TRBD2|TRBV6-1
CASSENPHLGLANNEQFF
TGTGCCAGCAGTGAAAACCCTCATCTGGGACTAGCAAACAATGAGCAGTTCTTC
>TRBJ1-4|-|-|TRBV5-5
CASSLDLNEKLFF
TGTGCCAGCAGCTTGGACCTTAATGAAAAACTGTTTTTT
>TRBJ2-7|-|TRBD1|TRBV7-9
CASSLRGHEQYF
TGTGCCAGCAGCTTAAGGGGGCACGAGCAGTACTTC
>TRBJ1-1|-|-|TRBV5-1
CASSTGMNTEAFF
TGCGCCAGCAGTACAGGGATGAACACTGAAGCTTTCTTT
>TRBJ1-1|-|TRBD1|TRBV6-6
CASSPGQGALLRAFF
TGTGCCAGCAGTCCAGGACAGGGGGCGTTACTTCGAGCTTTCTTT
>TRBJ1-4|once|-|TRBV29-1
CSVEDGVGKEKLFF
TGCAGCGTTGAAGATGGGGTAGGGAAGGAAAAACTGTTTTTT
>TRBJ2-2|-|-|TRBV28
CASSFSRPGELFF
TGTGCCAGCAGTTTCTCTAGACCCGGGGAGCTGTTTTTT
>TRBJ2-1|-|TRBD2|TRBV2
CASQTSGTLNEQFF
TGTGCCAGTCAGACTAGCGGGACCCTCAATGAGCAGTTCTTC
>TRBJ2-1|-|-|TRBV18
CASSPQGIYNEQFF
TGTGCCAGCTCACCACAGGGGATTTACAATGAGCAGTTCTTC
>TRBJ1-5|-|-|TRBV27
CASSLSMGSGNQPQHF
TGTGCCAGCAGTTTATCTATGGGATCGGGCAATCAGCCCCAGCATTTT
>TRBJ2-1|-|TRBD2|TRBV5-1
CASSLTGGGNEQFF
TGCGCCAGCAGCTTGACGGGAGGTGGCAATGAGCAGTTCTTC
>TRBJ2-1|-|TRBD1|TRBV5-1
CASSEPRDRVDNEQFF
TGCGCCAGCAGCGAACCCCGGGACAGGGTGGACAATGAGCAGTTCTTC
>TRBJ2-3|few|-|TRBV18
CASSPVRTGSSTDTQYF
TGTGCCAGCTCACCGGTTAGGACTGGATCTAGCACAGATACGCAGTATTTT
>TRBJ2-2|-|TRBD2|TRBV7-8
CASSLVAGGNTGELFF
TGTGCCAGCAGCTTAGTAGCGGGGGGGAACACCGGGGAGCTGTTTTTT
>TRBJ2-7|-|TRBD2|TRBV7-2
CASSFRAGGAGEQYF
TGTGCCAGCAGCTTCCGAGCGGGAGGAGCGGGCGAGCAGTACTTC
>TRBJ1-1|once|-|TRBV18
CASYGTVNTEAFF
TGTGCCAGCTATGGGACGGTGAACACTGAAGCTTTCTTT
>TRBJ1-2|-|-|TRBV30
CAWSAGDGYGYTF
TGTGCCTGGAGTGCAGGGGATGGCTATGGCTACACCTTC
>TRBJ1-2|-|TRBD1|TRBV28
CASSLTRTGYGYTF
TGTGCCAGCAGTTTAACCCGGACAGGGTATGGCTACACCTTC
>TRBJ2-1|-|-|TRBV6-4
CASSDSIDRVGGKGSYNEQFF
TGTGCCAGCAGTGACTCAATCGACAGGGTTGGGGGGAAGGGGTCCTACAATGAGCAGTTCTTC
>TRBJ2-1|-|TRBD1|TRBV4-1
CASSQDQDREVEQFF
TGCGCCAGCAGCCAAGATCAGGACAGGGAGGTTGAGCAGTTCTTC
>TRBJ1-1|few|-|TRBV7-2
CASSSYVRLNTEAFF
TGTGCCAGCAGCTCCTACGTAAGACTGAACACTGAAGCTTTCTTT
>TRBJ2-2|-|-|TRBV18
CASSPPGTNTGELFF
TGTGCCAGCTCACCACCAGGGACGAACACCGGGGAGCTGTTTTTT
>TRBJ1-1|-|TRBD1|TRBV19
CATIEGGDGNTEAFF
TGTGCCACCATCGAAGGGGGCGATGGGAACACTGAAGCTTTCTTT
>TRBJ2-5|-|TRBD2|TRBV2
CASSEVAAGWETQYF
TGTGCCAGCAGTGAAGTTGCAGCGGGATGGGAGACCCAGTACTTC
>TRBJ2-5|once|-|TRBV7-6
CASRDLGTQETQYF
TGTGCCAGCAGGGACTTGGGCACCCAAGAGACCCAGTACTTC
>TRBJ2-1|-|TRBD1|TRBV30
CAWGTGVDNEQFF
TGTGCCTGGGGGACAGGGGTCGACAATGAGCAGTTCTTC
>TRBJ2-1|few|-|TRBV11-2
CASSSWAPVGHEQFF
TGTGCCAGCAGCTCCTGGGCCCCAGTGGGGCATGAGCAGTTCTTC
>TRBJ2-5|-|TRBD2|TRBV6-1
CASLPAGEVETQYF
TGTGCCAGCTTACCAGCGGGAGAGGTAGAGACCCAGTACTTC